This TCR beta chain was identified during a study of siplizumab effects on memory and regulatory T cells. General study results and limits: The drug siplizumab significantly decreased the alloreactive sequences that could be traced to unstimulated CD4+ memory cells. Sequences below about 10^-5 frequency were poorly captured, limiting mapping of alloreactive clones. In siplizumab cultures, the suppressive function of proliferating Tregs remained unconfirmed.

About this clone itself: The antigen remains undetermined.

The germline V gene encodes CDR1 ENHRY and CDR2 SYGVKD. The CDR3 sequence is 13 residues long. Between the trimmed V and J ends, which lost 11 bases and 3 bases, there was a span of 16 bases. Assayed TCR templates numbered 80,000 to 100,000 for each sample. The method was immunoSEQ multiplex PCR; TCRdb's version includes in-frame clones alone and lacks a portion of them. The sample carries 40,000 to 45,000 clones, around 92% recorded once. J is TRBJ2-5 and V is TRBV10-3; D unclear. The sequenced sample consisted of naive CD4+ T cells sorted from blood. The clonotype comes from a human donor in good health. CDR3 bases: TGTGCCGTTAGAAGCGTCGGAGAAGAGACCCAGTACTTC. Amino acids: CAVRSVGEETQYF.